These 14 T cell receptor beta chains were sequenced from one sample in a study of blood T cell repertoires in COVID-19 (dated by TCRdb to about 2020). Receptor amplification or capture employed the immunoSEQ multiplex PCR assay. TCRdb obtained this table from immuneACCESS and retained in-frame rearrangements with V and J assigned. These tables miss some clones; where compared with another copy, unresolved V genes account for less than half of the shortfall, and the remainder is unexplained. This sample lists some 48,000 clones; around 88% were detected once. Clones ranked in the top ten supply about 5% of the sample. Sequenced material: peripheral blood. The source of these receptors is a human donor in a cohort sampled during active COVID-19.

The CDR3, as DNA: TGTGCCAGCAGTTTATCGAGTGACACTGAAGCTTTCTTT. Translation gives CASSLSSDTEAFF. This chain links TRBV27 with TRBJ1-1; D is unresolved. CDR3 length equals 13 residues. Germline lookup yields CDR1 MNHEY and CDR2 SMNVEV (reference sequence). V shed 0 bases and J shed 3 bases, with 5 bases lying between them.

This clone was observed a few times. The chain uses TRBV6-5 and TRBJ2-1; no reliable D call. Looked up from germline, CDR1 is MNHEY and CDR2 is SVGAGI. There are 14 residues in the CDR3. Trimming shortened V by 0 bases and J by 6 bases, and 9 bases separated the two germline ends. CDR3 DNA: TGTGCCAGCAGTTACTCGGGCCAAGGCAATGAGCAGTTCTTC. Amino acid sequence: CASSYSGQGNEQFF.

V and J are TRBV6-5 and TRBJ2-5; D perhaps matches TRBD2 (5 bases). V dropped 0 bases and J dropped 7 bases, with 12 bases sitting between them. There are 14 residues in the CDR3. The germline V gene encodes CDR1 MNHEY and CDR2 SVGAGI. The CDR3 DNA follows: TGTGCCAGCAGTTACTCGAGAGGGTTGGGGACCCAGTACTTC. This encodes CASSYSRGLGTQYF.

This clone occurred many times. V usage is TRBV4-1 and J usage is TRBJ1-6; D is perhaps TRBD1 (5 bases). V was trimmed by 2 bases and J by 12 bases, leaving 20 bases between them. The CDR3 runs 16 residues. The germline gives CDR1 MGHRA, CDR2 YSYEKL. In DNA, the CDR3 is TGCGCCAGCAGCCAATCCGCCTTGCGGGGGGTATTACCCCTCCACTTT. The encoded protein is CASSQSALRGVLPLHF.

The rearrangement links TRBV4-2 to TRBJ1-6, with no clear D. The germline CDR1 and CDR2 sequences are LGHNA and YNFKEQ. The CDR3 loop spans 14 amino acids. V lost 6 bases and J lost 2, with 8 bases in between. CDR3 amino acids: CASRWAAYNSPLHF. The DNA for the CDR3 is TGTGCCAGCAGATGGGCAGCCTATAATTCACCCCTCCACTTT.

The gene calls are TRBV6-5 and TRBJ1-2; 7 bases fit TRBD1. The V gene's germline CDR1 is MNHEY and CDR2 SVGAGI. Trimming cost V 0 bases and J 2 bases; bases outside gene matches: 3. The CDR3 sequence is 15 residues long. CDR3 in DNA: TGTGCCAGCAGTTACTCAGGGGGACAGAACTATGGCTACACCTTC. Translation gives CASSYSGGQNYGYTF.

The chain combines TRBV25-1 with TRBJ2-1; TRBD2 is a possible D gene (7 bases). The CDR3 has 15 residues. The V end was cut by 7 bases, the J end by 4 bases, with 17 bases between. Looked up from germline, CDR1 is MGHDK and CDR2 is SYGVNS. CDR3 sequence reads: CASTSIGGLYNEQFF. The CDR3 nucleotides read TGTGCCAGCACCTCAATCGGGGGGCTATACAATGAGCAGTTCTTC.

This clone was recorded only once. CDR3 amino acids: CASSLEGGGNEKLFF. For the CDR3, the DNA is TGCGCCAGCAGCTTGGAAGGGGGAGGGAATGAAAAACTGTTTTTT. The chain links TRBV5-1 to TRBJ1-4; maybe TRBD1 (6 bases). The ends were cut back, 0 bases at V and 5 bases at J, with 11 bases in the middle. The CDR3 contains 15 residues. Germline lookup yields CDR1 SGHRS and CDR2 YFSETQ.

The chain is built from TRBV20-1 and TRBJ1-6; the D is unclear. This CDR3 spans 13 amino acids. Germline values: CDR1 DFQATT, CDR2 SNEGSKA (reference sequence). The V end lost 3 bases, the J end lost 7 bases, and 10 bases lay between the germline ends. The CDR3 sequence is CSASHGANSPLHF. DNA for the CDR3: TGCAGTGCTAGTCACGGAGCCAATTCACCCCTCCACTTT.

The CDR3 reads CASSSPSGGTDTQYF. CDR3 nucleotide sequence: TGTGCCAGCAGCTCGCCTAGCGGGGGGACAGATACGCAGTATTTT. The chain combines TRBV5-4 with TRBJ2-3, with 11 bases matching TRBD2. The CDR3 is 15 amino acids. The J segment lost 3 bases and the V segment lost 3 bases, leaving 3 bases of the junction unmatched. Germline V gene sequence: CDR1 SGHNT, CDR2 YYREEE (reference sequence).

The CDR3 DNA reads as TGTGCCAGCAGCCGAGACAGGGGGGATGAAAAACTGTTTTTT. Its translation: CASSRDRGDEKLFF. V gene TRBV13 combines with J gene TRBJ1-4; TRBD1 matches 9 bases. Germline-derived CDR1 and CDR2 are PRHDT and FYEKMQ (reference sequence). The J segment lost 6 bases and the V segment lost 5 bases, leaving 4 bases of the junction unmatched. This CDR3 region has 14 residues.

J is TRBJ2-7 and V is TRBV13; 7 positions match TRBD1. The CDR3 runs to 14 residues. V gave up 3 bases and J gave up 6 bases; unmatched junction bases: 8. From germline, CDR1 is PRHDT and CDR2 FYEKMQ (reference sequence). CDR3 nucleotides: TGTGCCAGCAGCTTGTTGGGACAGTCGGTCGAGCAGTACTTC. It translates to CASSLLGQSVEQYF.

The rearrangement links TRBV27 to TRBJ1-2; TRBD1 matches at 7 bases. The germline gives CDR1 MNHEY, CDR2 SMNVEV (reference sequence). The CDR3 contains 14 residues. Germline trimming cut 3 bases from V and 2 bases from J; bases unmatched to any gene: 3. CDR3 loop: CASSLTQGNYGYTF. In nucleotides, the CDR3 is TGTGCCAGCAGTTTGACACAGGGGAACTATGGCTACACCTTC.

This chain joins TRBV7-9 and TRBJ2-3; maybe TRBD1 (5 bases). The CDR3 contains 15 residues. Germline loops: CDR1 SEHNR, CDR2 FQNEAQ (reference sequence). The germline V and J ends were trimmed by 3 bases and 3 bases, with 13 bases remaining between them. As DNA, the CDR3 is TGTGCCAGCAGCTTCGAGTCAGGGCGGACAGATACGCAGTATTTT. This codes for CASSFESGRTDTQYF.